The clone carrying this T cell receptor (beta chain) was observed at least ten times. The germline V gene has CDR1 SGHTA and CDR2 FQGNSA. This CDR3 comprises 16 residues. Germline trimming cut 2 bases from V and 5 bases from J; bases unmatched to any gene: 7. TCRdb passed the RT-PCR reads through MiXCR, listing each CDR3 protein once. Of roughly 250,000 distinct CDR3 sequences listed, 13% to 15% are singletons. This entry is derived from a study of patients and donors after allogeneic stem cell transplantation. The receptor was derived from a human donor who was either an allogeneic HSCT recipient or a stem cell or donor lymphocyte infusion donor (not recorded which). It is not recorded whose cells these are; they may come from a transplant donor. The chain is built from TRBV7-2 and TRBJ2-2, with 8 bases matching TRBD1. The sequenced sample was blood, either unsorted or a sorted T cell fraction (not recorded which). In DNA, the CDR3 is TGTGCCAGCAGCTTATTCGCAGGGGGCCGGACCGGGGAGCTGTTTTTT. It codes for CASSLFAGGRTGELFF.